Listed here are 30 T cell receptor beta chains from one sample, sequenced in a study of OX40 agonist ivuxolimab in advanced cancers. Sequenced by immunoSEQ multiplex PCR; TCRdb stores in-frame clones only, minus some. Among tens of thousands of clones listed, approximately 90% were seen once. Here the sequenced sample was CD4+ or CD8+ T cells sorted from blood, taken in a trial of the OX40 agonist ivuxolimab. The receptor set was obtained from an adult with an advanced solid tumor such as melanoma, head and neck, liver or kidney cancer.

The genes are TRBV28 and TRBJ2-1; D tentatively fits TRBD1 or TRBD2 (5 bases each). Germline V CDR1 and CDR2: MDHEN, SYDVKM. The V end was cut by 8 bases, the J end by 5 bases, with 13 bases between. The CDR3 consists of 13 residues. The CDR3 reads CASLRDGDNEQFF. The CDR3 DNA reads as TGTGCCAGCTTAAGGGACGGAGACAATGAGCAGTTCTTC.

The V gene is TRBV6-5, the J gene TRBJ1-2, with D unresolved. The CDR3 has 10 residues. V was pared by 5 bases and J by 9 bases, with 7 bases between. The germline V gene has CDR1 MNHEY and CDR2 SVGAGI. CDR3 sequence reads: CASSRERYTF. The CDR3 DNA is TGTGCCAGCAGTCGCGAACGCTACACCTTC.

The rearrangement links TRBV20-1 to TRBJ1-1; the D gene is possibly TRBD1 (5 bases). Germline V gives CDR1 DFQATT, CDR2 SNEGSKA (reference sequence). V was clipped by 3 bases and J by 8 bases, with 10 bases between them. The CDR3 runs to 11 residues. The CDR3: CSARAGAEAFF. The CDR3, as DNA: TGCAGTGCTAGGGCTGGGGCGGAAGCTTTCTTT.

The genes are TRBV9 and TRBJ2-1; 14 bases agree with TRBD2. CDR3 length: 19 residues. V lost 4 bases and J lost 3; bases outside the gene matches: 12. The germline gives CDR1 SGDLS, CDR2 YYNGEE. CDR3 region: CASSSARVTSGRDYNEQFF. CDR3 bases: TGTGCCAGCAGCTCCGCCCGGGTGACTAGCGGGAGGGACTACAATGAGCAGTTCTTC. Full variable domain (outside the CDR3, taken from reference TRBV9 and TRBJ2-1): DSGVTQTPKHLITATGQRVTLRCSPRSGDLSVYWYQQSLDQGLQFLIQYYNGEERAKGNILERFSAQQFPDLHSELNLSSLELGDSALYFCASSSARVTSGRDYNEQFFGPGTRLTVL.

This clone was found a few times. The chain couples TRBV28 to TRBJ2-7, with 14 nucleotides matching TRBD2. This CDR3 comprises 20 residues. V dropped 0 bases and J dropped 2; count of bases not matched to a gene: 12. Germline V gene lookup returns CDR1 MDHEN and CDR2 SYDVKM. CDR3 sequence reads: CASSLWVSTSGRARAYEQYF. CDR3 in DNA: TGTGCCAGCAGTTTATGGGTTTCGACTAGCGGGAGGGCCAGGGCCTACGAGCAGTACTTC.

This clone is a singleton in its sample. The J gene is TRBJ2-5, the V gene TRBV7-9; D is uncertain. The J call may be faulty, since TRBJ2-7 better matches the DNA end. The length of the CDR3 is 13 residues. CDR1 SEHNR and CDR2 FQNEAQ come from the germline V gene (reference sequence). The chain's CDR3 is CASSPSSSYEQYF. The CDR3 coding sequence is TGTGCCAGCAGCCCGTCGAGTAGCTACGAGCAGTACTTC.

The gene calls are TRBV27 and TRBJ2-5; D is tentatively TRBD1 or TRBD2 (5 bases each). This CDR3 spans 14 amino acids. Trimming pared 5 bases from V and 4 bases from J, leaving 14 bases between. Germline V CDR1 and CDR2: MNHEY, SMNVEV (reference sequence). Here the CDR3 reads CASSTWGSSETQYF. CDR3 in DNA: TGTGCCAGCAGTACCTGGGGGAGTTCAGAGACCCAGTACTTC.

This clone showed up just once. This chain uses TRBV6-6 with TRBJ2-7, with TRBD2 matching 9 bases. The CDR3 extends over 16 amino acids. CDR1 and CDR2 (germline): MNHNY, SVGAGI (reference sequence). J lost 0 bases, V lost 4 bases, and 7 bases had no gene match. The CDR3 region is CASSSSSGVYSYEQYF. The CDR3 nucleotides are TGTGCCAGCAGTTCATCTAGCGGGGTATACTCCTACGAGCAGTACTTC.

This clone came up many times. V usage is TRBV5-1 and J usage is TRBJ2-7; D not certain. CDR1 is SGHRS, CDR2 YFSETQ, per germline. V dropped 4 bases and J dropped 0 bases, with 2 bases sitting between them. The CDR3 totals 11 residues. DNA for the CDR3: TGCGCCAGCAGCAACTCCTACGAGCAGTACTTC. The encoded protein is CASSNSYEQYF.

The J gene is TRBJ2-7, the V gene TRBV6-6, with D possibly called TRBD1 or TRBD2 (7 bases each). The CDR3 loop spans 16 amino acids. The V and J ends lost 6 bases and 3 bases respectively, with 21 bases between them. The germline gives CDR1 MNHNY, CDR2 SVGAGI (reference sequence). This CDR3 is CASRRQGGILGYEQYF. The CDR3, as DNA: TGTGCCAGCAGGAGGCAGGGGGGGATTCTGGGCTACGAGCAGTACTTC.

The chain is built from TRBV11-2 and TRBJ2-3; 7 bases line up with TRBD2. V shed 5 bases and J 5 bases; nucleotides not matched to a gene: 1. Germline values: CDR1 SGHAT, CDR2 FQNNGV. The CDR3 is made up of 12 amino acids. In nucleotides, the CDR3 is TGTGCCAGCAGCCCGGGGGGAGATACGCAGTATTTT. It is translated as CASSPGGDTQYF.

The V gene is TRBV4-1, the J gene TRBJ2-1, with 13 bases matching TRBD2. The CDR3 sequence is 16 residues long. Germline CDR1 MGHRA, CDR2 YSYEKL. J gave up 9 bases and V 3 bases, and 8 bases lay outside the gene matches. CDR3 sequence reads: CASSQDGTSGTAEQFF. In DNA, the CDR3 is TGCGCCAGCAGCCAGGATGGGACTAGCGGGACGGCTGAGCAGTTCTTC.

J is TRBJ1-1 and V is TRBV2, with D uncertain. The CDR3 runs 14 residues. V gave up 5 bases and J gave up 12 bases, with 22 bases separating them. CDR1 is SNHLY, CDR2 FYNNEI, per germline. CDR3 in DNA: TGTGCCAGCAGTTCCGGACGGAATCGGTCGGGGACTTTCTTT. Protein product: CASSSGRNRSGTFF.

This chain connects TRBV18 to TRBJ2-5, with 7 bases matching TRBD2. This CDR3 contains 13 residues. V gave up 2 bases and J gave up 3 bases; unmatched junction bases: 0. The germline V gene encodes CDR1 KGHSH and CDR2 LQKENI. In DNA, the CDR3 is TGTGCCAGCTCACCAAGCGGGGAAGAGACCCAGTACTTC. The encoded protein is CASSPSGEETQYF.

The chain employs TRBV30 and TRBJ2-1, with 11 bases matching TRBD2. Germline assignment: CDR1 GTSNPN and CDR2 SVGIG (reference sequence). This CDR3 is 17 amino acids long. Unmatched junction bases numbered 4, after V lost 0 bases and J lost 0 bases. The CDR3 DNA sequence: TGTGCCTGGAGTGTATGGGGACTAGCGGCCTCCTACAATGAGCAGTTCTTC. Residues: CAWSVWGLAASYNEQFF.

CDR3 nucleotide sequence: TGTGCCAGTAACCGACCGACAGGGGGCAATCAGCCCCAGCATTTT. Encoded protein: CASNRPTGGNQPQHF. The chain carries TRBV19 and TRBJ1-5, with TRBD1 matching 8 bases. Germline lookup yields CDR1 LNHDA and CDR2 SQIVND (reference sequence). Trimming removed 7 bases from V and 2 bases from J; junction bases left unmatched: 7. There are 15 residues in the CDR3. Full variable domain (outside the CDR3, taken from reference TRBV19 and TRBJ1-5): DGGITQSPKYLFRKEGQNVTLSCEQNLNHDAMYWYRQDPGQGLRLIYYSQIVNDFQKGDIAEGYSVSREKKESFPLTVTSAQKNPTAFYLCASNRPTGGNQPQHFGDGTRLSIL.

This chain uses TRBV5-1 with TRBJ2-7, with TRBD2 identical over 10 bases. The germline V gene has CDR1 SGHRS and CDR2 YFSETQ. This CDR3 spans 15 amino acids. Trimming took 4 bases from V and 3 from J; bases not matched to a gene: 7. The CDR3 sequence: CASSKDVAGGYEQYF. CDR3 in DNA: TGCGCCAGCAGCAAGGACGTAGCGGGAGGCTACGAGCAGTACTTC.

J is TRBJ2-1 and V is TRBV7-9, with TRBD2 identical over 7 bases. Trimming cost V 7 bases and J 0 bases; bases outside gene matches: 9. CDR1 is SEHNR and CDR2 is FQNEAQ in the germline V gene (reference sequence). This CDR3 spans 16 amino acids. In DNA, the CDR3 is TGTGCCAGCAACAGACTTGGGGGGGTCTCCTACAATGAGCAGTTCTTC. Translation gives CASNRLGGVSYNEQFF.

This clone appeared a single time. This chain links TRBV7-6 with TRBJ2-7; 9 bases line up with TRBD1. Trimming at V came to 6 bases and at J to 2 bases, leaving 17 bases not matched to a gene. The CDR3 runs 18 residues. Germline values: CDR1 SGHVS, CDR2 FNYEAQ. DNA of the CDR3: TGTGCCAGCAGTTTTTCCCCAACCTCCGGGACAGGGCCCTACGAGCAGTACTTC. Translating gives CASSFSPTSGTGPYEQYF.

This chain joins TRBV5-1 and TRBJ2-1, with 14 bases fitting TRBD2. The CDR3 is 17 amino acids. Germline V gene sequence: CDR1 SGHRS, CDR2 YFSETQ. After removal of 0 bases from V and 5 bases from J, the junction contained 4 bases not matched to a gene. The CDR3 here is CASSLGGTSGSHNEQFF. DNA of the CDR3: TGCGCCAGCAGCTTGGGGGGGACTAGCGGGAGTCACAATGAGCAGTTCTTC.

The CDR3 sequence: CASSNGQGSGYGYTF. The CDR3, as DNA: TGTGCCAGCAGCAACGGACAGGGCTCGGGCTATGGCTACACCTTC. This chain joins TRBV11-3 and TRBJ1-2, with 8 bases aligning to TRBD1. Germline-derived CDR1 and CDR2 are SGHNT and YENEEA. V lost 5 bases to trimming and J lost 4 bases; unmatched junction nucleotides: 9. The CDR3 runs 15 residues.

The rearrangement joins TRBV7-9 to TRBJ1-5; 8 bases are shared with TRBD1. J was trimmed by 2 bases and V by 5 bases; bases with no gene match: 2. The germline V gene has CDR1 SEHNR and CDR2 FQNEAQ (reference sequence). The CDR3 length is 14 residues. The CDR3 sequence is CASSPGGGNQPQHF. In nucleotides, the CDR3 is TGTGCCAGCAGCCCAGGGGGCGGCAATCAGCCCCAGCATTTT.

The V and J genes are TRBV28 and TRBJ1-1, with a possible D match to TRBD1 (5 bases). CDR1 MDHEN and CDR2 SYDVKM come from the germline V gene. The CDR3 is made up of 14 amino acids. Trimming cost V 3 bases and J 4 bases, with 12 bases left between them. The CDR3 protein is CASSLQGSATEAFF. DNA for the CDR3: TGTGCCAGCAGTTTGCAGGGTTCGGCCACTGAAGCTTTCTTT.

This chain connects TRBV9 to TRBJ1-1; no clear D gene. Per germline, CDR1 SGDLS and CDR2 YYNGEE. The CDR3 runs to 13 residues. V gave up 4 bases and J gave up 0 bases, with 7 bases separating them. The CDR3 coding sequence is TGTGCCAGCAGCTCCCGTTTGAACACTGAAGCTTTCTTT. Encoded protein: CASSSRLNTEAFF.

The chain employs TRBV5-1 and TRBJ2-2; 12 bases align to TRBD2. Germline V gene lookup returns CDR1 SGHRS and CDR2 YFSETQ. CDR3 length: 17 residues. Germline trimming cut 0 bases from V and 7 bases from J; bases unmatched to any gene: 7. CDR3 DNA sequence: TGCGCCAGCAGCTTGGGGACTAGCGGGATTATTGTCGGGGAGCTGTTTTTT. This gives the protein CASSLGTSGIIVGELFF.

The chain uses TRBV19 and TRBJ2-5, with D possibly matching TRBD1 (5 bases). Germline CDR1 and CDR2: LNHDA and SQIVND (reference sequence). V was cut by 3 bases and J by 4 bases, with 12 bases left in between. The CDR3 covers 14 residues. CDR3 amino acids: CASSIQGWGETQYF. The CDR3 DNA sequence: TGTGCCAGTAGTATCCAGGGCTGGGGAGAGACCCAGTACTTC.

In DNA, the CDR3 is TGTGCCAGCTCCCGCAATACCCTCCAAGAGACCCAGTACTTC. This encodes CASSRNTLQETQYF. J is TRBJ2-5 and V is TRBV18, with D unresolved. Germline CDR1 and CDR2: KGHSH and LQKENI. Trimming cost V 6 bases and J 1 base, with 12 bases left between them. The CDR3 has 14 amino acids.

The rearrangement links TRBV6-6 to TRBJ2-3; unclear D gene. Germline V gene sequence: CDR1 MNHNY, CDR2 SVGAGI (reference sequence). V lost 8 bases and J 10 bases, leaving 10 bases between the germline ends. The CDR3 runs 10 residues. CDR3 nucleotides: TGTGCCAGCTCTACATCCCCGCAGTATTTT. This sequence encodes CASSTSPQYF.

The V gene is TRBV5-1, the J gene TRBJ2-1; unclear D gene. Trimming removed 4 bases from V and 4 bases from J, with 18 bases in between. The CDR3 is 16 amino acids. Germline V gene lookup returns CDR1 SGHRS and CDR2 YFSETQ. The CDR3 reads CASSPSTQKFYNEQFF. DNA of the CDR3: TGCGCCAGCAGCCCATCTACACAGAAATTTTACAATGAGCAGTTCTTC. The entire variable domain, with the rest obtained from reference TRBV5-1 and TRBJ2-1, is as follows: KAGVTQTPRYLIKTRGQQVTLSCSPISGHRSVSWYQQTPGQGLQFLFEYFSETQRNKGNFPGRFSGRQFSNSRSEMNVSTLELGDSALYLCASSPSTQKFYNEQFFGPGTRLTVL.

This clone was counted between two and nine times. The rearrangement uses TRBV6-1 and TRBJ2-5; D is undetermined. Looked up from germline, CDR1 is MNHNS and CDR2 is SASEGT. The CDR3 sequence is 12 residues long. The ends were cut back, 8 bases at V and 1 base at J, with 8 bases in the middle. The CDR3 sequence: CASGWLQETQYF. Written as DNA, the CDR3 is TGTGCCAGCGGGTGGCTCCAAGAGACCCAGTACTTC.